This is a list of T cell receptor beta chains from one sample in a study of blood T cell repertoires in COVID-19. The assay was immunoSEQ multiplex PCR, and TCRdb's table has in-frame clones only and misses some. The sample shows more than 200,000 clones, around four fifths of them seen only once. The source material was peripheral blood. The receptor set was obtained from an elderly woman with COVID-19, enrolled during active disease. CDR3s include the opening cysteine and the closing phenylalanine or tryptophan. D genes are given only for firm matches. The size entry is marked missing in some rows and otherwise reads once, few, many or a size class.

abundance	j_gene	d_gene	v_gene	CDR3nt	CDR3aa
NA	TRBJ2-7	NA	TRBV14	TGTGCCAGCAGCCGATTGACAGGGAGGTACGAGCAGTACTTC	CASSRLTGRYEQYF
NA	TRBJ1-1	NA	TRBV7-2	TGTGCCAGCAATGCGGGCTTCAAGGGGAGGACTGAAGCTTTCTTT	CASNAGFKGRTEAFF
NA	TRBJ2-2	TRBD1	TRBV11-2	TGTGCCAGCAGCTTGACGAGAGTTCGACAGGGCGCGAACACCGGGGAGCTGTTTTTT	CASSLTRVRQGANTGELFF
NA	TRBJ1-4	NA	TRBV6-6	TGTGCCAGCTCTCAAGGAGCCGGTGAAAAACTGTTTTTT	CASSQGAGEKLFF
NA	TRBJ1-4	NA	TRBV28	TGTGCCAGCACCTCGGGGGATAAAAATGAAAAACTGTTTTTT	CASTSGDKNEKLFF
NA	TRBJ1-2	NA	TRBV28	TGTGCCAGCAGTTTACCAGGGTTTGAGACTAACTATGGCTACACCTTC	CASSLPGFETNYGYTF
NA	TRBJ2-4	TRBD2	TRBV6-5	TGTGCCAGCAGTCAACTAGCGGACTCGAGGTGGTACTTC	CASSQLADSRWYF
NA	TRBJ1-1	NA	TRBV6-5	TGTGCCAGCAGTATCCGGACTGTGAACACTGAAGCTTTCTTT	CASSIRTVNTEAFF
NA	TRBJ2-1	TRBD2	TRBV25-1	TGTGCCAGCAGTGATAGCGGGGGAAACAATGAGCAGTTCTTC	CASSDSGGNNEQFF
once	TRBJ2-5	TRBD2	TRBV28	TGTGCCAGCAGTTTATCTATCGGGCTAGCGGGGGGGCAAGAGACCCAGTACTTC	CASSLSIGLAGGQETQYF
once	TRBJ2-7	TRBD1	TRBV5-1	TGCGCCAGCAGCTCGGACAGGGGCTACGAGCAGTACTTC	CASSSDRGYEQYF
few	TRBJ2-2	NA	TRBV3-1/TRBV3-2	TGTGCCAGCAGCCAGGGGAGCGGATCGAACACCGGGGAGCTGTTTTTT	CASSQGSGSNTGELFF
NA	TRBJ1-4	TRBD1	TRBV7-9	TGTGCCAGCAGCGCGGGACAGGGGGGTGAAAAACTGTTTTTT	CASSAGQGGEKLFF
NA	TRBJ2-7	TRBD2	TRBV6-6	TGTGCCAGCAGTCCCGGGACTAGCGGGTACTACTCCTACGAGCAGTACTTC	CASSPGTSGYYSYEQYF
NA	TRBJ1-1	NA	TRBV28	TGTGCCAGCAGTTTCATTGGGGGCGCGAACACTGAAGCTTTCTTT	CASSFIGGANTEAFF
NA	TRBJ1-2	NA	TRBV3-1/TRBV3-2	TGTGCCAGCAGCCAAGCCATACGGGACTACACCTTC	CASSQAIRDYTF
NA	TRBJ2-5	NA	TRBV5-1	TGCGCCAGCAGGCCCCCTGGGGGGGAGACCCAGTACTTC	CASRPPGGETQYF
NA	TRBJ1-5	TRBD1	TRBV7-2	TGTGCCAGCAGCTTGGATGGACAGGGTGAAAATCAGCCCCAGCATTTT	CASSLDGQGENQPQHF
once	TRBJ1-2	NA	TRBV28	TGTGCCAGCAGTTTAACAGTCACTAACTATGGCTACACCTTC	CASSLTVTNYGYTF
NA	TRBJ1-3	NA	TRBV19	TGTGCCAGTAGTATTGGCACAGGAAACACCATATATTTT	CASSIGTGNTIYF
NA	TRBJ2-7	TRBD2	TRBV3-1/TRBV3-2	TGTGCCAGCAGCCCTCCCGGGCTAGCGGGTGTTTACGAGCAGTACTTC	CASSPPGLAGVYEQYF
NA	TRBJ2-3	NA	TRBV5-1	TGCGCCAGCACTCACTCTAGCACAGATACGCAGTATTTT	CASTHSSTDTQYF
NA	TRBJ1-5	NA	TRBV28	TGTGCCAGCAGGGCAGGGTTAATGGATCAGCCCCAGCATTTT	CASRAGLMDQPQHF
NA	TRBJ1-6	NA	TRBV4-3	TGCGCCAGCAGCGCGACAGGAGAATCACCCCTCCACTTT	CASSATGESPLHF
NA	TRBJ1-3	NA	TRBV6-5	TGTGCCAGCAGTTACTCGAAGGCGGTATTTGGAAACACCATATATTTT	CASSYSKAVFGNTIYF
once	TRBJ1-4	TRBD1	TRBV28	TGTGCCAGCAGTTCCCCCTCAGGGGGGCCTAATGAAAAACTGTTTTTT	CASSSPSGGPNEKLFF
NA	TRBJ1-1	TRBD1	TRBV2	TGTGCCAGCAGGAGGGGACAGGGGAGTACTGAAGCTTTCTTT	CASRRGQGSTEAFF
NA	TRBJ1-5	NA	TRBV28	TGTGCCAGCAGTTTACAGGGAAAGGCCAATCAGCCCCAGCATTTT	CASSLQGKANQPQHF
NA	TRBJ2-1	TRBD1	TRBV3-1/TRBV3-2	TGTGCCAGCAGCCAAGATCCGAGAGGACAGGGGTTCTACAATGAGCAGTTCTTC	CASSQDPRGQGFYNEQFF
once	TRBJ2-3	NA	TRBV7-6	TGTGCCAGCAGCATCCTGGGGGCGCCCACAGATACGCAGTATTTT	CASSILGAPTDTQYF
NA	TRBJ2-7	NA	TRBV18	TGTGCCAGCTCACCACCCCAGTCCTACGAGCAGTACTTC	CASSPPQSYEQYF
NA	TRBJ2-3	NA	TRBV7-2	TGTGCCAGCAGCTTATTTAGTGTGGATACGCAGTATTTT	CASSLFSVDTQYF
NA	TRBJ2-7	NA	TRBV27	TGTGCCAGCAGGGGGACGGAGGGGGCGTTTTCCTACGAGCAGTACTTC	CASRGTEGAFSYEQYF
NA	TRBJ1-5	NA	TRBV28	TGTGCCAGCAGTCCTGCGTGGGGGCAGGATCAGCCCCAGCATTTT	CASSPAWGQDQPQHF
once	TRBJ1-2	TRBD1	TRBV7-2	TGTGCCAGTAAATCGACAGGGGGCTACACCTTC	CASKSTGGYTF
NA	TRBJ2-2	NA	TRBV5-4	TGTGCCAGCAGCTCCATGACACTAGCGAACACCGGGGAGCTGTTTTTT	CASSSMTLANTGELFF
NA	TRBJ1-1	NA	TRBV5-4	TGTGCCAGCAGCTTACCTTTGGGAGGGAACACTGAAGCTTTCTTT	CASSLPLGGNTEAFF
NA	TRBJ1-1	NA	TRBV20-1	TGCAGTGTACAGGGCTTTGAAGCTTTCTTT	CSVQGFEAFF
NA	TRBJ1-3	NA	TRBV28	TGTGCCAGCAGTTTGGGGGGACTTGGAAACACCATATATTTT	CASSLGGLGNTIYF
NA	TRBJ1-2	NA	TRBV27	TGTGCCAGCAGTTTATCAGGGGGTAATGGCTACACCTTC	CASSLSGGNGYTF
NA	TRBJ1-1	NA	TRBV10-3	TGTGCCACACAGGGTAACACTGAAGCTTTCTTT	CATQGNTEAFF
NA	TRBJ1-1	TRBD1	TRBV6-5	TGTGCCAGCAGGAGGGGGCTAGGAAGCACTGAAGCTTTCTTT	CASRRGLGSTEAFF
once	TRBJ2-5	TRBD2	TRBV2	TGTGCCAGCAGTGAAGGGGGGGGAGAGACCCAGTACTTC	CASSEGGGETQYF
NA	TRBJ1-2	NA	TRBV19	TGTGCCAGTAGAGATAGAGGGCTTTTGGGCTATGGCTACACCTTC	CASRDRGLLGYGYTF
NA	TRBJ2-1	NA	TRBV24-1	TGTGCCACCAGTGATGGCCCCTCGCAGGGTTGGGAGCAGTTCTTC	CATSDGPSQGWEQFF
NA	TRBJ2-3	NA	TRBV7-3	TGTGCCAGCAGCTCTGGACAGACTAACACAGATACGCAGTATTTT	CASSSGQTNTDTQYF
NA	TRBJ2-1	TRBD1	TRBV14	TGTGCCAGCAGCCGCACCGGGACAGGAACATACAATGAGCAGTTCTTC	CASSRTGTGTYNEQFF
NA	TRBJ1-5	TRBD1	TRBV19	TGTGCCAGTAGTTATGCAGGGGGCTCCAATCAGCCCCAGCATTTT	CASSYAGGSNQPQHF
NA	TRBJ2-2	TRBD2	TRBV5-3	TGTGCCAGAAGCTTGTTCACTAGCGGGGACGGGGAGCTGTTTTTT	CARSLFTSGDGELFF
NA	TRBJ1-5	NA	TRBV19	TGTGCCGTCAGCCTCGGGGGGGATCAGCCCCAGCATTTT	CAVSLGGDQPQHF
NA	TRBJ1-1	NA	TRBV2	TGTGCCAGCAGAGACATGAACACTGAAGCTTTCTTT	CASRDMNTEAFF
NA	TRBJ1-4	NA	TRBV6-5	TGTGCCAGCAGTTCCCAGGGATTGCTAAAGGAAAAACTGTTTTTT	CASSSQGLLKEKLFF